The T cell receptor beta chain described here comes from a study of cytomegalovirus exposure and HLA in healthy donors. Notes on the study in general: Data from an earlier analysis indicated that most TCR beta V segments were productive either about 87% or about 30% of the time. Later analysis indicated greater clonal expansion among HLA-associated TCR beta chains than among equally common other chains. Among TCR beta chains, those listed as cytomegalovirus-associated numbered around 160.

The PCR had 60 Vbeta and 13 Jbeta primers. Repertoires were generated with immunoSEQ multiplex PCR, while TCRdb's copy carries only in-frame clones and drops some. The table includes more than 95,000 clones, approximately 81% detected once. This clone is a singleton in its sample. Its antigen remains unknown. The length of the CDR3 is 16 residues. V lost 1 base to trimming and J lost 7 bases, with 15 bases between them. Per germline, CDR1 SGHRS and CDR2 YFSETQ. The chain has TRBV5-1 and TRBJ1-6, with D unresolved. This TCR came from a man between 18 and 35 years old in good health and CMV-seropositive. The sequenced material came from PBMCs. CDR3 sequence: CASSLSGPRGNSPLHF. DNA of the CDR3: TGCGCCAGCAGCTTGTCCGGGCCACGAGGGAATTCACCCCTCCACTTT. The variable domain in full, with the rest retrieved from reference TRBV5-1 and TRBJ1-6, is KAGVTQTPRYLIKTRGQQVTLSCSPISGHRSVSWYQQTPGQGLQFLFEYFSETQRNKGNFPGRFSGRQFSNSRSEMNVSTLELGDSALYLCASSLSGPRGNSPLHFGNGTRLTVT.